This T cell receptor beta chain comes out of a study of blood T cell repertoires in COVID-19. Sequenced by immunoSEQ multiplex PCR; TCRdb stores in-frame clones only, minus some. Of around 100,000 clones listed, roughly 80% were seen once; the top ten hold about 5%. This CDR3 has 15 residues. With 2 bases removed from V and 2 bases from J, the gap between germline ends came to 10 bases. Germline CDR1 reads MNHEY; CDR2 reads SVGAGI. This sequence was found in a man in his sixties with acute or convalescent COVID-19. The V and J genes are TRBV6-5 and TRBJ1-3, with a weak D call TRBD1 (5 bases). The sample comprised peripheral blood. CDR3 residues: CASSYGGATGNTIYF. In DNA form, the CDR3 reads TGTGCCAGCAGTTACGGAGGGGCCACTGGAAACACCATATATTTT.